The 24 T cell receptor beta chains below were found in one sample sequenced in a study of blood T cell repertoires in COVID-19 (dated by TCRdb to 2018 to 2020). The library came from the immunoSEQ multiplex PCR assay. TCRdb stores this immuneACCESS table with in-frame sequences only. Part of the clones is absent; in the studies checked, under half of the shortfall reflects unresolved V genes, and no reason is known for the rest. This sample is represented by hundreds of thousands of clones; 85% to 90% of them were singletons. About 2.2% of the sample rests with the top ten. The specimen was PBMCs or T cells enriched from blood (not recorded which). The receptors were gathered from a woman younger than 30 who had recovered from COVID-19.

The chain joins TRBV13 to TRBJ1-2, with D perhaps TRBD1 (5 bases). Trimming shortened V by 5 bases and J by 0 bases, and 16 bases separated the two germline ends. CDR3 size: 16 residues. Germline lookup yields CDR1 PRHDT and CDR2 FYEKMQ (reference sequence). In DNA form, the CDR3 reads TGTGCCAGCAGCGTGCGACCTTTGGGGCCTAACTATGGCTACACCTTC. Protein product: CASSVRPLGPNYGYTF.

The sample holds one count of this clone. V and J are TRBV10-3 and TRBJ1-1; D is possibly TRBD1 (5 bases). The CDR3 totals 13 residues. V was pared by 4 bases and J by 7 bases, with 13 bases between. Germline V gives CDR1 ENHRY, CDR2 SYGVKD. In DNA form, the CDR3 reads TGTGCCATCAGTGTCGGCAGGGAGGTTGAAGCTTTCTTT. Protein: CAISVGREVEAFF.

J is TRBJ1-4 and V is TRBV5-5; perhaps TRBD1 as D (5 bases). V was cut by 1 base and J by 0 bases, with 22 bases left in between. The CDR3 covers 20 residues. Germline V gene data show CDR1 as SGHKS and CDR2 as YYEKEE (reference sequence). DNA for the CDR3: TGTGCCAGCAGCTTGCGAACCTTCGAGACCTTGGGGCCAACTAATGAAAAACTGTTTTTT. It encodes CASSLRTFETLGPTNEKLFF.

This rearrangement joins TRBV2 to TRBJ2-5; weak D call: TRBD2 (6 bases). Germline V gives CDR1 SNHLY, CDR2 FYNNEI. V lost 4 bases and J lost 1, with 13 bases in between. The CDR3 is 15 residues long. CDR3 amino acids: CASSGEDTLQETQYF. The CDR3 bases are TGTGCCAGCAGTGGGGAGGACACCCTCCAAGAGACCCAGTACTTC.

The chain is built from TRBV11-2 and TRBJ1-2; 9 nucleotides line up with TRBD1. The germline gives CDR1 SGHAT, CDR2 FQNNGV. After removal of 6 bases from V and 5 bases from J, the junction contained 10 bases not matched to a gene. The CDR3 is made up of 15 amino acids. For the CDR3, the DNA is TGTGCCAGCAGTTACCGGCGACAGGGGGTGTATGGCTACACCTTC. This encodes CASSYRRQGVYGYTF.

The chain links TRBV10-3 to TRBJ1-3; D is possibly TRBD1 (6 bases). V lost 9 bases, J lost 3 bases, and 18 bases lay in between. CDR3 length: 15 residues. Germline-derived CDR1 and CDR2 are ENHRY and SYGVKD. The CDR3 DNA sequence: TGTGCCATTTCAAACCCCACAGGGCTTGGAAACACCATATATTTT. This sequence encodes CAISNPTGLGNTIYF.

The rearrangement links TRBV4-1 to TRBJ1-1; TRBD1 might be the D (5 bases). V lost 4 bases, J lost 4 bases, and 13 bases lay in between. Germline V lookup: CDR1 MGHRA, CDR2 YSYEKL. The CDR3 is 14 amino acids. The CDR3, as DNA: TGCGCCAGCAGCCGGGGCCTGGAGCCCACTGAAGCTTTCTTT. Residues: CASSRGLEPTEAFF.

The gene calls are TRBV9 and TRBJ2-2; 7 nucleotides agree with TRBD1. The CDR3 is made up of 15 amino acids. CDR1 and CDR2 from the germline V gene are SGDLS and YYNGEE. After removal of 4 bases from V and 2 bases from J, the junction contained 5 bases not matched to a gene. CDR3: CASSPGQSNTGELFF. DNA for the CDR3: TGTGCCAGCAGCCCGGGACAGAGTAACACCGGGGAGCTGTTTTTT.

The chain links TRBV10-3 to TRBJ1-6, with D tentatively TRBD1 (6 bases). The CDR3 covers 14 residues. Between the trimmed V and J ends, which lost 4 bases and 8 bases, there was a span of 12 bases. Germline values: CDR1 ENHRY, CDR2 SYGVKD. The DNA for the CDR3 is TGTGCCATCAGTGTACAGGGCGGTGATTCACCCCTCCACTTT. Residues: CAISVQGGDSPLHF.

CDR3 bases: TGTGCCAGTAGTCGGGACAGGAGTTACCAGCCCCAGCATTTT. It specifies CASSRDRSYQPQHF. The chain is built from TRBV19 and TRBJ1-5; TRBD1 agrees at 8 bases. This CDR3 contains 14 residues. The germline V gene encodes CDR1 LNHDA and CDR2 SQIVND (reference sequence). V lost 5 bases, J lost 7 bases, and 7 bases stayed unmatched.

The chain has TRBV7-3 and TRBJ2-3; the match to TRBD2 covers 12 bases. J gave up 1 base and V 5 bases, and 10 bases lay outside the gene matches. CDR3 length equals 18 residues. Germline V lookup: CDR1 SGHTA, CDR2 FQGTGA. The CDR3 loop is CASSAGTSGWVGTDTQYF. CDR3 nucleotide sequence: TGTGCCAGCAGCGCCGGGACTAGCGGGTGGGTGGGCACAGATACGCAGTATTTT.

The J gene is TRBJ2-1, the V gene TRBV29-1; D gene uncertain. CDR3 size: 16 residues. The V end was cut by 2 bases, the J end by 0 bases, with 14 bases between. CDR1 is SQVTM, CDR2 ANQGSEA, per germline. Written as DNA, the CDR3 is TGCAGCGTTGAATGGTACCGGGTGAGCTCCTACAATGAGCAGTTCTTC. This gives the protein CSVEWYRVSSYNEQFF.

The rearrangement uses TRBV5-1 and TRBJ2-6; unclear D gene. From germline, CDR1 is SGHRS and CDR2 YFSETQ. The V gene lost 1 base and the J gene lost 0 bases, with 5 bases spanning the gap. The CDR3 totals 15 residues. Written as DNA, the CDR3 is TGCGCCAGCAGCTTGCCCCTCTCTGGGGCCAACGTCCTGACTTTC. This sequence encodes CASSLPLSGANVLTF.

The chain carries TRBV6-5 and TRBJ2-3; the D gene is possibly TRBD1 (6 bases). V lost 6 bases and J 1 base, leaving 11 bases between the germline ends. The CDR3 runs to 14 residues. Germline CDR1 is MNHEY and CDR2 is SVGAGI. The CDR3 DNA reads TGTGCCAGCAGATGGGCAGGGGGCACAGATACGCAGTATTTT. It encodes CASRWAGGTDTQYF.

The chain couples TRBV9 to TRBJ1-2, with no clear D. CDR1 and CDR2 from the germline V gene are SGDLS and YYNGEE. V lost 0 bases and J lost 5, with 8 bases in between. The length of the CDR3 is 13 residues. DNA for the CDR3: TGTGCCAGCAGCGTAGAGGGAGGGTATGGCTACACCTTC. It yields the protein CASSVEGGYGYTF.

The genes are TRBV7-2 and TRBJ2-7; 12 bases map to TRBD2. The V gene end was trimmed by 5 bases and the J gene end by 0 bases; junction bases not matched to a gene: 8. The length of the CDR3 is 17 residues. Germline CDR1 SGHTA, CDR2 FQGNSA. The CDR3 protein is CASSGLAGGTSSYEQYF. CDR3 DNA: TGTGCCAGCAGCGGGCTAGCGGGGGGGACAAGCTCCTACGAGCAGTACTTC.

The CDR3 nucleotides are TGTGCCAGCTCGTTGACTAGCGGGGGCCCAGATACGCAGTATTTT. Translation gives CASSLTSGGPDTQYF. The chain uses TRBV18 and TRBJ2-3; 12 positions match TRBD2. The ends lost 6 bases at V and 4 bases at J; junction bases unmatched: 5. Per the germline V gene, CDR1 is KGHSH and CDR2 is LQKENI. This CDR3 contains 15 residues.

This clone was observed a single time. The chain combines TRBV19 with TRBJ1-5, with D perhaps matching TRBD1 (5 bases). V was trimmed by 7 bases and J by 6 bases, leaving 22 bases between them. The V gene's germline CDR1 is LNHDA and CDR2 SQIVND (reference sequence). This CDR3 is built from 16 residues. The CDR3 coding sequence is TGTGCCAGTACCATCCGAGGCAGGGCACATGGTCAGCCCCAGCATTTT. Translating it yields CASTIRGRAHGQPQHF.

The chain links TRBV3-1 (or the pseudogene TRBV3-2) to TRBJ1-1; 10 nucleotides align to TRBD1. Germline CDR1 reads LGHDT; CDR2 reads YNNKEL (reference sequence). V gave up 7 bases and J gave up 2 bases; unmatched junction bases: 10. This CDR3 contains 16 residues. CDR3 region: CASKAEDRGANTEAFF. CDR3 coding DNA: TGTGCCAGCAAAGCGGAGGACAGGGGGGCAAACACTGAAGCTTTCTTT.

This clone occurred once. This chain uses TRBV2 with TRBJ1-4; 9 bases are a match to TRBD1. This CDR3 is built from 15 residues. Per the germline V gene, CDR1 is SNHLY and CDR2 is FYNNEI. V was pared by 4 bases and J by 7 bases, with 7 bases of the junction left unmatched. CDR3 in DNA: TGTGCCAGCAGTGCCACCGGACAGGGGTTTGAAAAACTGTTTTTT. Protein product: CASSATGQGFEKLFF. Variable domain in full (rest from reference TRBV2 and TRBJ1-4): EPEVTQTPSHQVTQMGQEVILRCVPISNHLYFYWYRQILGQKVEFLVSFYNNEISEKSEIFDDQFSVERPDGSNFTLKIRSTKLEDSAMYFCASSATGQGFEKLFFGSGTQLSVL.

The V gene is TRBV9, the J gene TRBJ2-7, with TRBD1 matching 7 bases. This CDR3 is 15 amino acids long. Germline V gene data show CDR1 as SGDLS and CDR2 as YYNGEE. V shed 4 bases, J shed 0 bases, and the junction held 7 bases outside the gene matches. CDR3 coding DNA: TGTGCCAGCAGCCCACAGGGGTGGAGCTCCTACGAGCAGTACTTC. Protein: CASSPQGWSSYEQYF.

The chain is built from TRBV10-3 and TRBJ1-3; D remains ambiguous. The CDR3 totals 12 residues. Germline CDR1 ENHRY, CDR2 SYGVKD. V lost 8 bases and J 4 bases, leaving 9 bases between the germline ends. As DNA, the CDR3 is TGTGCCATCGGCCTACAGGGAAACACCATATATTTT. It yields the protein CAIGLQGNTIYF.

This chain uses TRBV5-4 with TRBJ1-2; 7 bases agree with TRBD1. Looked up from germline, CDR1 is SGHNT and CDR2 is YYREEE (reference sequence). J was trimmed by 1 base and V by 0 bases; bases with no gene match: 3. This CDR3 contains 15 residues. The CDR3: CASSLGQGFNYGYTF. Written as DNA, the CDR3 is TGTGCCAGCAGCTTGGGACAGGGATTTAACTATGGCTACACCTTC.

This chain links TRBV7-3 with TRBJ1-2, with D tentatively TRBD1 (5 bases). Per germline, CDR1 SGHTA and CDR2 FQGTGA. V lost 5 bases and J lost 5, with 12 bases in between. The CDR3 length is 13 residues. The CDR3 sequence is CASSPTQGYGYTF. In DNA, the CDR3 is TGTGCCAGCAGCCCAACCCAGGGATATGGCTACACCTTC.